Below are 20 T cell receptor beta chains sequenced from a single sample in a study of type 1 regulatory T cells. Antigens for these TCRs are unknown. TCRdb independently ran MiXCR on the reads; one entry per CDR3 protein. The sample has roughly 71,000 distinct CDR3 sequences, under 25% seen once. Study-level findings and limits: Type 1 regulatory T cells had a more restricted TCR repertoire than non-type 1 regulatory T cells.

The sample was cultured type 1 regulatory T (Tr1) cells, either the whole culture or a sorted fraction (not recorded which). These receptors were taken from a human donor in good health.

This clonotype has only a few counts. This rearrangement joins TRBV6-1 to TRBJ2-3; 10 nucleotides match TRBD2. The CDR3 spans 15 residues. The germline V gene has CDR1 MNHNS and CDR2 SASEGT. V dropped 7 bases and J dropped 1; count of bases not matched to a gene: 5. CDR3 bases: TGTGCCAGCAATTATGGGACTAGCGGCACAGATACGCAGTATTTT. Protein: CASNYGTSGTDTQYF.

The genes are TRBV7-2 and TRBJ1-1; possible D gene TRBD1, 5 bases. V was cut by 2 bases and J by 5 bases, with 30 bases left in between. Germline V CDR1 and CDR2: SGHTA, FQGNSA. CDR3 length: 20 amino acids. CDR3 protein: CASSLIGERGRAIVRTEAFF. CDR3 in DNA: TGTGCCAGCAGCTTAATTGGAGAGCGGGGCAGGGCCATCGTTAGGACTGAAGCTTTCTTT.

The rearrangement joins TRBV20-1 to TRBJ1-1; TRBD1 matches 7 bases. The germline V gene has CDR1 DFQATT and CDR2 SNEGSKA (reference sequence). V lost 7 bases, J lost 0 bases, and 2 bases stayed unmatched. The CDR3 spans 12 residues. Here the CDR3 DNA reads TGCAGTGTGACAGGGATGAACACTGAAGCTTTCTTT. This sequence encodes CSVTGMNTEAFF.

This clonotype was seen only a few times. This chain links TRBV5-1 with TRBJ2-2; D is tentatively TRBD1 or TRBD2 (5 bases each). The CDR3 extends over 16 amino acids. The germline V gene has CDR1 SGHRS and CDR2 YFSETQ. Trimming shortened V by 0 bases and J by 2 bases, and 11 bases separated the two germline ends. CDR3 loop: CASSLEPGPNTGELFF. The CDR3 bases are TGCGCCAGCAGCTTGGAGCCGGGACCTAACACCGGGGAGCTGTTTTTT. The full variable domain, its missing parts supplied by reference TRBV5-1 and TRBJ2-2, is KAGVTQTPRYLIKTRGQQVTLSCSPISGHRSVSWYQQTPGQGLQFLFEYFSETQRNKGNFPGRFSGRQFSNSRSEMNVSTLELGDSALYLCASSLEPGPNTGELFFGEGSRLTVL.

The V call is TRBV20-1, the J call TRBJ2-1, with D tentatively TRBD2 (5 bases). V gave up 7 bases and J gave up 0 bases, with 7 bases separating them. CDR3 length: 12 amino acids. CDR1 and CDR2 (germline): DFQATT, SNEGSKA (reference sequence). Written as DNA, the CDR3 is TGCAGTGTCGGGAACTCCTACAATGAGCAGTTCTTC. This encodes CSVGNSYNEQFF.

In this sample, this clonotype turned up a few times. The chain recombines TRBV7-6 with TRBJ1-4; D is possibly TRBD1 (6 bases). With 1 base removed from V and 4 bases from J, the gap between germline ends came to 7 bases. Germline CDR1 SGHVS, CDR2 FNYEAQ. The CDR3 runs to 14 residues. For the CDR3, the DNA is TGTGCCAGCAGCTTAGGACAGGTTAATGAAAAACTGTTTTTT. Translation gives CASSLGQVNEKLFF.

The chain uses TRBV18 and TRBJ1-5; D gene uncertain. The V and J ends lost 0 bases and 7 bases respectively, with 7 bases between them. CDR3 length equals 13 residues. Germline CDR1 reads KGHSH; CDR2 reads LQKENI. In DNA, the CDR3 is TGTGCCAGCTCACCACCAGCTCAACAGCCCCAGCATTTT. Residues: CASSPPAQQPQHF.

This clonotype turned up a few times. The chain carries TRBV2 and TRBJ2-2, with D hard to call. Germline V gives CDR1 SNHLY, CDR2 FYNNEI. The length of the CDR3 is 15 residues. V was cut by 5 bases and J by 2 bases, with 12 bases left in between. The CDR3 DNA sequence: TGTGCCAGCAGTCGTGAGACGGCAAACACCGGGGAGCTGTTTTTT. This sequence encodes CASSRETANTGELFF.

This clonotype occurred a few times. The chain is built from TRBV5-1 and TRBJ2-5, with 8 bases fitting TRBD1. Germline values: CDR1 SGHRS, CDR2 YFSETQ. After removal of 4 bases from V and 5 bases from J, the junction contained 4 bases not matched to a gene. The CDR3 length is 13 residues. The DNA for the CDR3 is TGCGCCAGCAGCGCGACAGGGGAGGAGACCCAGTACTTC. This gives the protein CASSATGEETQYF.

This clonotype was picked up a small number of times. The rearrangement links TRBV7-9 to TRBJ1-1; D ambiguous. V gave up 5 bases and J gave up 8 bases, with 12 bases separating them. The CDR3 is 12 residues long. The germline V gene has CDR1 SEHNR and CDR2 FQNEAQ (reference sequence). Written as DNA, the CDR3 is TGTGCCAGCAGCCCGAGACTGCCAGAAGCTTTCTTT. This encodes CASSPRLPEAFF.

There are many counts of this clonotype. The chain joins TRBV2 to TRBJ1-1, with no clear D. V was shortened by 4 bases and J by 5 bases, with 11 bases between the two germline ends. The CDR3 is made up of 13 amino acids. Germline V lookup: CDR1 SNHLY, CDR2 FYNNEI. CDR3 sequence: CASSATGRTEAFF. The CDR3 nucleotides are TGTGCCAGCAGTGCCACCGGTCGGACTGAAGCTTTCTTT.

This clonotype has more than one count but fewer than ten. J is TRBJ2-1 and V is TRBV5-1, with D perhaps TRBD1 (6 bases). The length of the CDR3 is 13 residues. Germline V gene sequence: CDR1 SGHRS, CDR2 YFSETQ. Deletions cut 4 bases from V and 4 bases from J, with 9 bases between. CDR3 coding DNA: TGCGCCAGCAGCACGGACAGTTACAATGAGCAGTTCTTC. Translation gives CASSTDSYNEQFF.

By sample fraction, this clonotype is medium-sized. In nucleotides, the CDR3 is TGCGCCAGCAGCTTGGGACTAGCGGGAGGGATCCACAATGAGCAGTTCTTC. Protein sequence: CASSLGLAGGIHNEQFF. The chain has TRBV5-1 and TRBJ2-1, with 14 bases lining up with TRBD2. From germline, CDR1 is SGHRS and CDR2 YFSETQ. J lost 5 bases, V lost 0 bases, and 4 bases had no gene match. This CDR3 has 17 residues.

V and J are TRBV5-1 and TRBJ2-1; 12 nucleotides agree with TRBD2. V lost 3 bases and J lost 3; bases outside the gene matches: 7. Germline-derived CDR1 and CDR2 are SGHRS and YFSETQ. This CDR3 comprises 17 residues. CDR3 loop: CASSSELLAGGYNEQFF. CDR3 nucleotides: TGCGCCAGCAGCTCCGAGCTACTAGCGGGGGGCTACAATGAGCAGTTCTTC.

The chain recombines TRBV7-9 with TRBJ2-1; TRBD2 agrees at 13 bases. Germline CDR1 SEHNR, CDR2 FQNEAQ (reference sequence). This CDR3 has 15 residues. V was pared by 5 bases and J by 7 bases, with 5 bases of the junction left unmatched. DNA for the CDR3: TGTGCCAGCAGCCTGGGACTAGCGGGAAGGAATGAGCAGTTCTTC. Protein: CASSLGLAGRNEQFF.

This chain uses TRBV20-1 with TRBJ2-5, with 7 bases that match TRBD2. The ends lost 6 bases at V and 5 bases at J; junction bases unmatched: 12. There are 14 residues in the CDR3. Germline V gene data show CDR1 as DFQATT and CDR2 as SNEGSKA (reference sequence). DNA for the CDR3: TGCAGTGCCACTTGGGGGAGGGCCGGGGAGACCCAGTACTTC. Translating it yields CSATWGRAGETQYF.

A few counts support this clonotype. The chain links TRBV10-3 to TRBJ2-3; a possible D gene is TRBD2 (6 bases). Trimming shortened V by 6 bases and J by 0 bases, and 10 bases separated the two germline ends. Germline V gene sequence: CDR1 ENHRY, CDR2 SYGVKD. The CDR3 loop spans 14 amino acids. Written as DNA, the CDR3 is TGTGCCATCAGGCGGGGCGACAGCACAGATACGCAGTATTTT. It specifies CAIRRGDSTDTQYF.

This clonotype was seen only a few times. The V and J genes are TRBV6-2 or TRBV6-3 and TRBJ2-1; 11 bases match TRBD2. The V gene end was trimmed by 0 bases and the J gene end by 7 bases; junction bases not matched to a gene: 8. The germline V gene encodes CDR1 MNHEY and CDR2 SVGEGT. This CDR3 spans 17 amino acids. DNA of the CDR3: TGTGCCAGCAGTTACTCCGCCGGGACTAGCGGCCCAAATGAGCAGTTCTTC. Translation: CASSYSAGTSGPNEQFF.

This clonotype was counted at least ten times. The genes are TRBV6-1 and TRBJ2-7; weak D call: TRBD1 (5 bases). The CDR3 spans 13 residues. Trimming removed 1 base at V and 7 bases at J, with 11 bases between. Germline V gene sequence: CDR1 MNHNS, CDR2 SASEGT. CDR3 in amino acids: CASSEGQLREQYF. In DNA form, the CDR3 reads TGTGCCAGCAGTGAAGGACAGCTGAGGGAGCAGTACTTC.

This clonotype has just a few counts. The chain combines TRBV5-1 with TRBJ2-1; 9 bases match TRBD2. The junction had 3 bases not matched to a gene; V was cut back by 1 base and J by 1 base. The V gene's germline CDR1 is SGHRS and CDR2 YFSETQ. The CDR3 is 16 amino acids. Here the CDR3 reads CASSLSGRPSYNEQFF. DNA for the CDR3: TGCGCCAGCAGCTTGAGCGGGAGGCCGTCCTACAATGAGCAGTTCTTC. Full variable domain (missing parts from reference TRBV5-1 and TRBJ2-1): KAGVTQTPRYLIKTRGQQVTLSCSPISGHRSVSWYQQTPGQGLQFLFEYFSETQRNKGNFPGRFSGRQFSNSRSEMNVSTLELGDSALYLCASSLSGRPSYNEQFFGPGTRLTVL.